These T cell receptor beta chains were read from a single sample in a study of blood T cell repertoires in COVID-19. Some clones are missing from TCRdb's copy, which holds only in-frame ones; the method was immunoSEQ multiplex PCR. The repertoire holds approximately 270,000 clones, with 80% to 90% as singletons. Specimen: peripheral blood. Receptor source: a man older than 75 with acute or convalescent COVID-19. CDR3s leave out the opening cysteine and the closing phenylalanine or tryptophan.

v_call,j_call,cdr3_aa
TRBV4-3,TRBJ1-6,ASSQSGPPLH
TRBV3-1/TRBV3-2,TRBJ2-5,ASSQPETQY
TRBV20-1,TRBJ2-5,SANKKETQY
TRBV2,TRBJ1-5,ASSTDRVGQPQH
TRBV5-1,TRBJ2-2,ASSFPTNTGELF
TRBV4-2,TRBJ2-3,ASSPRQGSTDTQY
TRBV9,TRBJ1-3,ASSVDARGVNTIY
TRBV7-3,TRBJ2-3,ASSSKVLAGGPDTQY
TRBV19,TRBJ2-4,ASSMGLAEQNIQY
TRBV6-5,TRBJ2-2,ASSYDQTSTAGELF
TRBV19,TRBJ2-2,ASLGQNTGELF
TRBV14,TRBJ2-7,ASSHIGSLLSEQY
TRBV19,TRBJ2-1,ASSGVSEQF
TRBV6-5,TRBJ2-1,ASSTPGLPYNEQF
TRBV6-1,TRBJ2-5,ASSEASRYQETQY
TRBV6-2/TRBV6-3,TRBJ2-2,ASSFHAAGGELF
TRBV15,TRBJ2-5,ATSREGANQETQY
TRBV7-8,TRBJ1-3,ASSLAEFVSGNTIY
TRBV5-5,TRBJ1-4,ATSQGRMIEKLF
TRBV18,TRBJ2-7,ASSPVNYEQY
TRBV12-3/TRBV12-4,TRBJ2-7,ASRLDSYEQY
TRBV9,TRBJ2-7,ASSVGTTSGSPYEQY
TRBV6-1,TRBJ1-2,ASSEELGQGGYT
TRBV27,TRBJ1-4,ASSLRSGGDEKLF
TRBV7-9,TRBJ2-3,ASSLGGGRSTDTQY
TRBV11-2,TRBJ2-2,ASSLVGQGVGELF
TRBV15,TRBJ2-7,ATSRDLGGRSSYEQY
TRBV6-6,TRBJ1-6,ASRIDGTGNSPLH
TRBV19,TRBJ2-3,ASRDPGIPTDTQY
TRBV4-2,TRBJ2-3,ASSQGGGADTQY
TRBV19,TRBJ2-5,ASSVRGDRETQY
TRBV6-1,TRBJ1-5,ASSDLGEQPQH
TRBV5-1,TRBJ2-6,ASHRDRGPGANVLT
TRBV6-5,TRBJ1-2,ASSYSGQEDYYGYT
TRBV5-1,TRBJ2-7,ASSNTDRGGRYEQY
TRBV5-1,TRBJ1-6,ASSHGQGNSPLH
TRBV7-2,TRBJ2-5,ASSLVRQETQY
TRBV11-1,TRBJ2-7,ASSDYRDHYEQY
TRBV7-2,TRBJ2-2,ASSRRTSGSRRYTGELF
TRBV5-4,TRBJ2-7,ASSLHYEQY
TRBV10-3,TRBJ1-6,AISGGGSSYNSPLH
TRBV11-2,TRBJ2-7,ASSLGPSAYEQY
TRBV3-1/TRBV3-2,TRBJ1-4,ASSPPGQGDEKLF
TRBV15,TRBJ1-2,ATSQLLGVGYT
TRBV29-1,TRBJ2-2,SVGLGPGELF
TRBV19,TRBJ2-7,ASSISGRAYEQY
TRBV19,TRBJ1-2,ASSILGQGSYGYT
TRBV11-2,TRBJ1-1,ASSLGQGAAEAF
TRBV7-2,TRBJ2-7,ASSSPHSGAYEQY
TRBV6-2/TRBV6-3,TRBJ2-7,ASSYSSGTGRSYEQY
TRBV27,TRBJ1-3,ASRSTRAGTGSGNTIY